The sequence of this T cell receptor (beta chain) was determined in a study of graft-versus-host responses after intestinal transplantation. Overall study: Recipients had transplants, and these were multivisceral, liver-intestinal, or isolated intestinal. All of the recipients had induction that used anti-thymocyte globulin, then tacrolimus and steroids for two to four years.

Whole-study findings and limits: The recipient marrow held GvH clones, and some of them showed up first in ileum or blood.

Germline values: CDR1 MGHRA, CDR2 YSYEKL. V gave up 0 bases and J gave up 7 bases; unmatched junction bases: 9. This CDR3 is built from 16 residues. Only in-frame clones appear in the TCRdb table, and some are missing; sequencing was by immunoSEQ multiplex PCR. Counted here are 25,000 to 30,000 clones, about four fifths occurring once; the ten biggest clones make up under 3.5%. Graft-derived tissue was subjected to processing to liberate intraepithelial and lamina propria lymphocytes. For this clone: Its antigen is as yet unknown.

The chain employs TRBV4-1 and TRBJ1-1; TRBD1 aligns across 9 bases. This receptor was identified in a human patient who received an intestinal transplant, so some T cells may come from the graft donor. The sequences come from ileum tissue, collected 98 days after intestinal transplantation. This chain's CDR3 is CASSQDTGQGLIEAFF. The CDR3 DNA follows: TGCGCCAGCAGCCAAGATACGGGACAGGGTTTAATTGAAGCTTTCTTT.